This T cell receptor (beta chain) emerged from a study of blood T cells in healthy people across ages. Then a second PCR, running roughly 7 to 11 cycles, was carried out with a sample-barcoded 5' primer and a J-beta primer mix. Researchers report that a template-switch adaptor with 12 random nucleotides tagged each cDNA molecule. From the 5' RACE reads, TCRdb called clonotypes with MiXCR, one entry per CDR3 protein. There are approximately 1,100,000 distinct CDR3 sequences in the sample; roughly 45% occur only once, and approximately 17% lies in the top ten. This clonotype was detected a few times. The germline V and J ends were trimmed by 0 bases and 5 bases, with 7 bases remaining between them. The CDR3 runs to 14 residues. The germline gives CDR1 MGHRA, CDR2 YSYEKL.

The rearrangement links TRBV4-1 to TRBJ2-2; D uncertain. Material for sequencing was blood. This sequence was found in a woman aged 55-69 years in good health. CDR3 nucleotide sequence: TGCGCCAGCAGCCAAGATGGGGAAACCGGGGAGCTGTTTTTT. It codes for CASSQDGETGELFF.